This T cell receptor (beta chain) derives from a study of T cell responses to AZD1222 COVID-19 vaccine. In the study overall: Second doses at about 4 or about 12 weeks were pooled.

General observations from the study: The study identified only six AZD1222 recipients as seropositive at baseline. Scientists sampled the repertoires only once the peak T cell response had passed. Clonal diversity may have been underestimated in mostly white British donors.

A note on this clone: No antigen is known for it.

The protocol was immunoSEQ multiplex PCR, while the TCRdb copy is restricted to in-frame clones and leaves out a portion. The sample includes some 96,000 clones, about 88% seen only once; the top ten take around 2%. This material consisted of peripheral blood, taken on day 0 of AZD1222 vaccination. The TCR originated in an adult in good health.

CDR3 nucleotide sequence: TGTGCCATCTCGGGCGGGTCACAGGACTATGGCTACACCTTC. Amino acid sequence: CAISGGSQDYGYTF. The chain recombines TRBV10-3 with TRBJ1-2; D might be TRBD1 (5 bases). V was pared by 8 bases and J by 3 bases, with 16 bases between. Per the germline V gene, CDR1 is ENHRY and CDR2 is SYGVKD. CDR3 size: 14 residues.